Reported below is one TCR beta chain. This entry comes from a study of T cell responses to AZD1222 COVID-19 vaccine. The ends were cut back, 4 bases at V and 4 bases at J, with 10 bases in the middle. CDR3 size: 13 residues. The germline V gene encodes CDR1 MDHEN and CDR2 SYDVKM. The method was immunoSEQ multiplex PCR; TCRdb's version includes in-frame clones alone and lacks a portion of them. The sample includes approximately 120,000 clones, about 88% of them seen just once. The sample in question was peripheral blood, obtained on day 0 of AZD1222 vaccination. J is TRBJ1-2 and V is TRBV28; D not certain. This clonotype was obtained from an adult in good health. The CDR3 loop is CASSSREGYGYTF. In DNA, the CDR3 is TGTGCCAGCAGTTCGAGGGAAGGCTATGGCTACACCTTC.